This T cell receptor (beta chain) stems from a study of T cell responses to AZD1222 COVID-19 vaccine. Germline V lookup: CDR1 SGHTA, CDR2 FQGTGA. The CDR3 is 16 residues long. Trimming cost V 4 bases and J 7 bases; bases outside gene matches: 10. TCRdb keeps only in-frame clones here, not all; method: immunoSEQ multiplex PCR. The table has under 150,000 clones, 90% to 95% seen once. Sequencing was performed on peripheral blood, taken on day 0 of AZD1222 vaccination. This sequence originates from an adult in good health. The chain recombines TRBV7-3 with TRBJ2-2; TRBD1 agrees at 9 bases. The CDR3 sequence is CASSWEGQGKNGELFF. The CDR3 bases are TGTGCCAGCAGCTGGGAGGGACAGGGAAAAAACGGGGAGCTGTTTTTT.